This T cell receptor (beta chain) stems from a study of CD8+CD57+ T cells in acquired aplastic anemia. Across the whole study: DNA recovered from sorted CD4+ and CD8+ cells had a mean of 3.2 ug.

Genomic DNA was employed as the template in profiling TCR beta VDJ and CDR3. TCRdb reprocessed the reads via MiXCR and lists one record per CDR3 protein. Of 120,000 or so distinct CDR3 sequences listed, over 30% are singletons. The ends lost 2 bases at V and 1 base at J; junction bases unmatched: 2. Germline V gene sequence: CDR1 SQVTM, CDR2 ANQGSEA. The CDR3 is 13 residues long. Previously, flow cytometry had revealed CD8+CD57+ cell expansion in the patients chosen for sequencing. Blood samples were obtained from patients who had received no prior therapy. Study-level points and caveats: Patients and controls were not found to differ significantly in CD8+ Simpson's diversity. Both patients and controls carried the same twenty-nine CD8+ CDR3 sequences.

This clonotype was counted many times. Its cognate antigen is unknown. The chain employs TRBV29-1 and TRBJ2-7; 7 bases are a match to TRBD2. This clonotype was sampled from a human donor with aplastic anemia. The sample was sorted CD4+, CD8+, or CD8+CD57+ T cells (not recorded which) from PBMCs. This CDR3 reads CSVETSASYEQYF. DNA for the CDR3: TGCAGCGTTGAAACTAGCGCATCCTACGAGCAGTACTTC.